These T cell receptor beta chains were read from a single sample in a study of T cell repertoires in cytomegalovirus infection. Their antigens remain unidentified. TCRdb ran MiXCR on the reads and lists one entry per CDR3 protein. The table has under 850,000 distinct CDR3 sequences, around a third seen once. Sequenced here: cultured PBMCs, sampled from culture after CMV antigen stimulation. Receptors originate from a human donor in good health (CMV status not recorded). Some clones in this sample may be carry-over from other donors' samples. Each CDR3 is given with its conserved first and last residue. The order of the fields is CDR3 DNA, CDR3 protein, clone size, D gene, J gene, V gene. D genes are given only for firm matches. Clone size is not always given. Where it is, it says once, few, many or a class for expanded clones.

CDR3nt: TGTGCCAGTCGGGACAGGGACACTGAAGCTTTCTTT
CDR3aa: CASRDRDTEAFF
abundance: .
d_gene: TRBD1
j_gene: TRBJ1-1
v_gene: TRBV28

CDR3nt: TGTGCCAGTAGTACAGGGGGGTGGACCGGGGAGCTGTTTTTT
CDR3aa: CASSTGGWTGELFF
abundance: once
d_gene: .
j_gene: TRBJ2-2
v_gene: TRBV19

CDR3nt: TGTGCCAGCAGTGCAACAGGGTACCCAGAGACCCAGTACTTC
CDR3aa: CASSATGYPETQYF
abundance: few
d_gene: .
j_gene: TRBJ2-5
v_gene: TRBV6-1

CDR3nt: TGTGCCATCAGCCCCCGGACTAGCGGGAGCGAGACCCAGTACTTC
CDR3aa: CAISPRTSGSETQYF
abundance: .
d_gene: TRBD2
j_gene: TRBJ2-5
v_gene: TRBV10-3

CDR3nt: TGTGCCAGCAGCCCACTACGAGGGAGGGGTAACAATGAGCAGTTCTTC
CDR3aa: CASSPLRGRGNNEQFF
abundance: few
d_gene: TRBD2
j_gene: TRBJ2-1
v_gene: TRBV11-2

CDR3nt: TGCAGTGCTTTGAAGACAGTAAACTATGGCTACACCTTC
CDR3aa: CSALKTVNYGYTF
abundance: few
d_gene: .
j_gene: TRBJ1-2
v_gene: TRBV20-1

CDR3nt: TGTGCCAGCAGCCCGCTGACTAGCGGAGGAGATACGCAGTATTTT
CDR3aa: CASSPLTSGGDTQYF
abundance: .
d_gene: TRBD2
j_gene: TRBJ2-3
v_gene: TRBV7-2

CDR3nt: TGTGCCAGCAGCGTCGGGACAGCTGATATTTCACCCCTCCACTTT
CDR3aa: CASSVGTADISPLHF
abundance: .
d_gene: TRBD1
j_gene: TRBJ1-6
v_gene: TRBV9

CDR3nt: TGTGCCAGCAGCTCAATAATGAACACTGAAGCTTTCTTT
CDR3aa: CASSSIMNTEAFF
abundance: many
d_gene: .
j_gene: TRBJ1-1
v_gene: TRBV7-8

CDR3nt: TGCAGTGCTAGAGGCCCCGGACAGGGAAGGTTTAGCCAGCCCCAGCATTTT
CDR3aa: CSARGPGQGRFSQPQHF
abundance: .
d_gene: TRBD1
j_gene: TRBJ1-5
v_gene: TRBV20-1

CDR3nt: TGTGCCAGTAGCCAACCCCTCCGTGGGGGGGAGCTGTTTTTT
CDR3aa: CASSQPLRGGELFF
abundance: few
d_gene: .
j_gene: TRBJ2-2
v_gene: TRBV19

CDR3nt: TGCAGTGCTAGATTTATAGCGGGAGGGCCAATTTCATTCAATGAGCAGTTCTTC
CDR3aa: CSARFIAGGPISFNEQFF
abundance: once
d_gene: TRBD2
j_gene: TRBJ2-1
v_gene: TRBV20-1

CDR3nt: TGTGCCAGCAGCCGACAGGGGGCGCGGTCCGGCTACACCTTC
CDR3aa: CASSRQGARSGYTF
abundance: .
d_gene: TRBD1
j_gene: TRBJ1-2
v_gene: TRBV7-4

CDR3nt: TGTGCCAGCAGTTTAAGGTCTAGGCCCGGGGAGCTGTTTTTT
CDR3aa: CASSLRSRPGELFF
abundance: few
d_gene: .
j_gene: TRBJ2-2
v_gene: TRBV27

CDR3nt: TGCAGTGCTAGTGTTAAAGGGGTTGGCGAGCAGTACTTC
CDR3aa: CSASVKGVGEQYF
abundance: .
d_gene: .
j_gene: TRBJ2-7
v_gene: TRBV20-1

CDR3nt: TGCGCCAGCAGCTTGGCAGGGACAGGGGATTCAGCCCTCCACTTT
CDR3aa: CASSLAGTGDSALHF
abundance: .
d_gene: TRBD1
j_gene: TRBJ1-6
v_gene: TRBV5-1

CDR3nt: TGTGCCAGCAGCGCCCCCTATTTCGGAGCTTTCTTT
CDR3aa: CASSAPYFGAFF
abundance: once
d_gene: .
j_gene: TRBJ1-1
v_gene: TRBV3-1

CDR3nt: TGTGCCAGCAGTTTACCAACAATGTCCGGGGAGCTGTTTTTT
CDR3aa: CASSLPTMSGELFF
abundance: .
d_gene: .
j_gene: TRBJ2-2
v_gene: TRBV27

CDR3nt: TGTGCCAGTGGAAGGGGCACTGAAGCTTTCTTT
CDR3aa: CASGRGTEAFF
abundance: few
d_gene: .
j_gene: TRBJ1-1
v_gene: TRBV7-2

CDR3nt: TGTGCCAGCAGCCCCCTGAGTGGGGGAAATCAGCCCCAGCATTTT
CDR3aa: CASSPLSGGNQPQHF
abundance: .
d_gene: .
j_gene: TRBJ1-5
v_gene: TRBV4-2

CDR3nt: TGTGCCAGCAGCCCCCGGTCGACCTACGAGCAGTACTTC
CDR3aa: CASSPRSTYEQYF
abundance: many
d_gene: .
j_gene: TRBJ2-7
v_gene: TRBV7-2

CDR3nt: TGTGCCACCAGCAGAGGCCCCGGGGAGCTGTTTTTT
CDR3aa: CATSRGPGELFF
abundance: .
d_gene: .
j_gene: TRBJ2-2
v_gene: TRBV15

CDR3nt: TGTGCCAGCAGCTCCCTTCGATGGGATACGCAGTATTTT
CDR3aa: CASSSLRWDTQYF
abundance: few
d_gene: .
j_gene: TRBJ2-3
v_gene: TRBV7-2

CDR3nt: TGTGCCAGTAGCCCCAGGGACAGGGGTCTATACAATGAGCAGTTCTTC
CDR3aa: CASSPRDRGLYNEQFF
abundance: .
d_gene: TRBD1
j_gene: TRBJ2-1
v_gene: TRBV19

CDR3nt: TGTGCCAGCGGGTTACAGGGGCCACCAAGCTATGGCTACACCTTC
CDR3aa: CASGLQGPPSYGYTF
abundance: .
d_gene: TRBD1
j_gene: TRBJ1-2
v_gene: TRBV7-9

CDR3nt: TGTGCCAGCAGTCGGGGGGTACGGAACACTGAAGCTTTCTTT
CDR3aa: CASSRGVRNTEAFF
abundance: .
d_gene: .
j_gene: TRBJ1-1
v_gene: TRBV28

CDR3nt: TGTGCCAGCAGCCGCACCTCGCTGATATACAATGAGCAGTTCTTC
CDR3aa: CASSRTSLIYNEQFF
abundance: few
d_gene: .
j_gene: TRBJ2-1
v_gene: TRBV7-6

CDR3nt: TGTGCCAGCAGTTACTCCTCCGAGAGCGTCTCCTACGAGCAGTACTTC
CDR3aa: CASSYSSESVSYEQYF
abundance: .
d_gene: .
j_gene: TRBJ2-7
v_gene: TRBV6-2/TRBV6-3

CDR3nt: TGCGCCAGCAGCCATGAACCAGGGAGGAGATCCTACAATGAGCAGTTCTTC
CDR3aa: CASSHEPGRRSYNEQFF
abundance: .
d_gene: .
j_gene: TRBJ2-1
v_gene: TRBV4-1

CDR3nt: TGTGCCAGCAGAAGGGCCTCTGGGGCCAACGTCCTGACTTTC
CDR3aa: CASRRASGANVLTF
abundance: .
d_gene: .
j_gene: TRBJ2-6
v_gene: TRBV6-2/TRBV6-3

CDR3nt: TGTGCCAGCAGCTCCTCAGACAGGAACACTGAAGCTTTCTTT
CDR3aa: CASSSSDRNTEAFF
abundance: many
d_gene: .
j_gene: TRBJ1-1
v_gene: TRBV7-6

CDR3nt: TGTGCCAGCAGCCTCGGACAGGCGCCCACAGATACGCAGTATTTT
CDR3aa: CASSLGQAPTDTQYF
abundance: few
d_gene: TRBD1
j_gene: TRBJ2-3
v_gene: TRBV7-2

CDR3nt: TGTGCCAGCAGCTTGACTAGCGGGGAGACCCAGTACTTC
CDR3aa: CASSLTSGETQYF
abundance: many
d_gene: TRBD2
j_gene: TRBJ2-5
v_gene: TRBV7-9

CDR3nt: TGTGCCAGCAGTGTGCGTCAGATGGCCTATGGCTACACCTTC
CDR3aa: CASSVRQMAYGYTF
abundance: few
d_gene: .
j_gene: TRBJ1-2
v_gene: TRBV6-1

CDR3nt: TGCGCCAGCAGCCAAGATCTCTCCGAGCAGTTCTTC
CDR3aa: CASSQDLSEQFF
abundance: .
d_gene: .
j_gene: TRBJ2-1
v_gene: TRBV4-1

CDR3nt: TGTGCCATCAGTGAGTCGATGTTGGAGACCCAGTACTTC
CDR3aa: CAISESMLETQYF
abundance: once
d_gene: .
j_gene: TRBJ2-5
v_gene: TRBV10-3

CDR3nt: TGTGCCAGCAGTTCCTTGGACAGGACCGATGGCTACACCTTC
CDR3aa: CASSSLDRTDGYTF
abundance: .
d_gene: TRBD1
j_gene: TRBJ1-2
v_gene: TRBV6-5

CDR3nt: TGTGCCAGCAGCCGAACCCGGGAACCAGCCTACGAGCAGTACTTC
CDR3aa: CASSRTREPAYEQYF
abundance: .
d_gene: .
j_gene: TRBJ2-7
v_gene: TRBV6-2/TRBV6-3

CDR3nt: TGTGCCAGCAGCTTAGACGGCGGCTACGAGCAGTACTTC
CDR3aa: CASSLDGGYEQYF
abundance: .
d_gene: .
j_gene: TRBJ2-7
v_gene: TRBV7-2

CDR3nt: TGCAGTGCTAGAGATGACTACAGGGCCAATCAGCCCCAGCATTTT
CDR3aa: CSARDDYRANQPQHF
abundance: .
d_gene: .
j_gene: TRBJ1-5
v_gene: TRBV20-1

CDR3nt: TGTGCCAGCAGCTTAGTGGCAGGGGGTTCACATGGCTACACCTTC
CDR3aa: CASSLVAGGSHGYTF
abundance: .
d_gene: TRBD1
j_gene: TRBJ1-2
v_gene: TRBV7-2

CDR3nt: TGTGCCAGCAGCTTAGGGGGGGGGTACAGGACAGGGTCCAACAATGAGCAGTTCTTC
CDR3aa: CASSLGGGYRTGSNNEQFF
abundance: .
d_gene: .
j_gene: TRBJ2-1
v_gene: TRBV11-3

CDR3nt: TGTGCCAGCAGCCCCCCTCTATCCTACAATGAGCAGTTCTTC
CDR3aa: CASSPPLSYNEQFF
abundance: .
d_gene: .
j_gene: TRBJ2-1
v_gene: TRBV7-9

CDR3nt: TGTGCCAGCAGCCCAACTAGCGCCGAGCAGTACTTC
CDR3aa: CASSPTSAEQYF
abundance: .
d_gene: TRBD2
j_gene: TRBJ2-7
v_gene: TRBV7-2

CDR3nt: TGTGCCACCTCGAGCGGGGGTATCAATGAGCAGTTCTTC
CDR3aa: CATSSGGINEQFF
abundance: .
d_gene: TRBD2
j_gene: TRBJ2-1
v_gene: TRBV6-5